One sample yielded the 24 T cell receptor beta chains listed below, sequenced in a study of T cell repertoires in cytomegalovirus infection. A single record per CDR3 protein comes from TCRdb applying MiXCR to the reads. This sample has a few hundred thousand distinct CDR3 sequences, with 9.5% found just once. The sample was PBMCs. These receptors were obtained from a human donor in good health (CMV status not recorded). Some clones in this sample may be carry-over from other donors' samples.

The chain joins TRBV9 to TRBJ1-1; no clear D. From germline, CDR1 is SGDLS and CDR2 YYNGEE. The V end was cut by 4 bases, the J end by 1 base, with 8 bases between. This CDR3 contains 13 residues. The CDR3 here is CASSTHWNTEAFF. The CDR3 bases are TGTGCCAGCAGCACCCACTGGAACACTGAAGCTTTCTTT.

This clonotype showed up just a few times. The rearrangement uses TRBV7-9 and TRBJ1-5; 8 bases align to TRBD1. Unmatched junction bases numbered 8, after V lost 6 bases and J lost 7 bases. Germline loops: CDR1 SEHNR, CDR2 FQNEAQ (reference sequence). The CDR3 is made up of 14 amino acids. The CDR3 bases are TGTGCCAGCAGGATGTCAGGGGGCGGACAGCCCCAGCATTTT. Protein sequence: CASRMSGGGQPQHF.

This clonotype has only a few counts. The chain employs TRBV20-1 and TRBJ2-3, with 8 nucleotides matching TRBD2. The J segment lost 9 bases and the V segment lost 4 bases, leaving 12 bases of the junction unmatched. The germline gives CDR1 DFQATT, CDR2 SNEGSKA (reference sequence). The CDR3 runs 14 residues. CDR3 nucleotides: TGCAGTGCTACCCTCAATGGGGGCGGGAGGACGCAGTATTTT. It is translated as CSATLNGGGRTQYF.

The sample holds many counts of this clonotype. CDR3 bases: TGTGCCAGCAGTGGACGGGGGACCTACGAGCAGTACTTC. Protein: CASSGRGTYEQYF. The chain combines TRBV6-2 or TRBV6-3 with TRBJ2-7, with D maybe TRBD2 (6 bases). The CDR3 is 13 residues long. With 5 bases removed from V and 2 bases from J, the gap between germline ends came to 10 bases. The germline gives CDR1 MNHEY, CDR2 SVGEGT.

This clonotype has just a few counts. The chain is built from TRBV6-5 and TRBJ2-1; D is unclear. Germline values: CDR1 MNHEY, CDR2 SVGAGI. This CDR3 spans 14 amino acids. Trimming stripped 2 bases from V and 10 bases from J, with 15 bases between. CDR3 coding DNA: TGTGCCAGCAGTTACCGGCCTCTCGACATGGAGCAGTTCTTC. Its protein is CASSYRPLDMEQFF.

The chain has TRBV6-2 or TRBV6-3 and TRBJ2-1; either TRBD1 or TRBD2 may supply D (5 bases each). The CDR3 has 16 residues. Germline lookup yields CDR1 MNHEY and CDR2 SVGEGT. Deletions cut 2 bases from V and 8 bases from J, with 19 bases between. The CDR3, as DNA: TGTGCCAGCAGTTACCCCAACCGGGACCCCGTCCATGAGCAGTTCTTC. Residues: CASSYPNRDPVHEQFF.

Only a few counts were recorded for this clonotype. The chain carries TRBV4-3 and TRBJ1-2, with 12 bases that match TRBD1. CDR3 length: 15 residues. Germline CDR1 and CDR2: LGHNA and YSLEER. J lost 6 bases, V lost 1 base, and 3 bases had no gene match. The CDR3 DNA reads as TGCGCCAGCAGCCAAGGGGGACAGGGGGCTAATGGCTACACCTTC. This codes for CASSQGGQGANGYTF.

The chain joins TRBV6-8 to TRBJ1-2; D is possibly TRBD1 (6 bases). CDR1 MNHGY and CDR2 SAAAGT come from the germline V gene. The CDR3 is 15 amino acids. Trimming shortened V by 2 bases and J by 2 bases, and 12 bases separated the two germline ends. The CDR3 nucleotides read TGTGCCAGCAGTTACACTTGGACAGCGAACTATGGCTACACCTTC. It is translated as CASSYTWTANYGYTF.

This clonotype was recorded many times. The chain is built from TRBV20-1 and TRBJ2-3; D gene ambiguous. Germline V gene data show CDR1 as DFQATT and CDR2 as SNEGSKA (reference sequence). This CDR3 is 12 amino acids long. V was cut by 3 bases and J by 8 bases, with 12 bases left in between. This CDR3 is CSASKPGGTQYF. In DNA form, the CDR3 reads TGCAGTGCTAGTAAGCCGGGCGGTACGCAGTATTTT.

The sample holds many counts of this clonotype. The DNA of the CDR3 is TGTGCCAGCTGGACCACCGAAAATTTACAGCCCCAGCATTTT. Its translation: CASWTTENLQPQHF. The chain uses TRBV28 and TRBJ1-5; D is undetermined. Germline CDR1 is MDHEN and CDR2 is SYDVKM. Trimming took off 8 bases at V and 7 bases at J, with 18 bases between the two ends. CDR3 length equals 14 residues.

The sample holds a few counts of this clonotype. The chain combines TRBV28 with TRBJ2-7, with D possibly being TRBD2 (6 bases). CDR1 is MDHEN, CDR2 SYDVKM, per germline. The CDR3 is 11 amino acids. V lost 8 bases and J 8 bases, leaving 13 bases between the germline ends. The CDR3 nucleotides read TGTGCCAGCGGATGGGGGGACCAGCAGTACTTC. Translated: CASGWGDQQYF.

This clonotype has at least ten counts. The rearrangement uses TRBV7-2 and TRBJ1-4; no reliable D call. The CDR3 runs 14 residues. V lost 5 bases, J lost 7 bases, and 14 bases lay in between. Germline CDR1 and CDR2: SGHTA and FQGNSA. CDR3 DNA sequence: TGTGCCAGCAGCCTCCTAGCGGGTGGTGAAAAACTGTTTTTT. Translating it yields CASSLLAGGEKLFF. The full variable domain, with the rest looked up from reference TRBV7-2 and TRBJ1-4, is GAGVSQSPSNKVTEKGKDVELRCDPISGHTALYWYRQSLGQGLEFLIYFQGNSAPDKSGLPSDRFSAERTGGSVSTLTIQRTQQEDSAVYLCASSLLAGGEKLFFGSGTQLSVL.

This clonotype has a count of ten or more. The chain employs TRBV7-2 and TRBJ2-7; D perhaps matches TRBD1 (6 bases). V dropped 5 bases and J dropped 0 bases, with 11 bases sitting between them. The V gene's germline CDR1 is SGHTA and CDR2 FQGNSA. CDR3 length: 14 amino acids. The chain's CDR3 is CASSTRDISYEQYF. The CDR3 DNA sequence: TGTGCCAGCAGCACCCGGGACATCTCCTACGAGCAGTACTTC.

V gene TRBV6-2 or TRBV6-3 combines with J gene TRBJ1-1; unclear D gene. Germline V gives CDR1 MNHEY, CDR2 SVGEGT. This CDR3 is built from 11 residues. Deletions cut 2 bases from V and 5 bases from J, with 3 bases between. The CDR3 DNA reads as TGTGCCAGCAGTTACAAGACTGAAGCTTTCTTT. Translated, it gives CASSYKTEAFF.

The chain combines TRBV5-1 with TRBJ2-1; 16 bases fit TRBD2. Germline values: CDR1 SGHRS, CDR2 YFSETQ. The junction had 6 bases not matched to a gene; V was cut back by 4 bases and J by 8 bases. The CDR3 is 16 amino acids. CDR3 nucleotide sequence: TGCGCCAGCAGCCCGGGACTAGCGGGAGGGCATCATGAGCAGTTCTTC. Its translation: CASSPGLAGGHHEQFF.

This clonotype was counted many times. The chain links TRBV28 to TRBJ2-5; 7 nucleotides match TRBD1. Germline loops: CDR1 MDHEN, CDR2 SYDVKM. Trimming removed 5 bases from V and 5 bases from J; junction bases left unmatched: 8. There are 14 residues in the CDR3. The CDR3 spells CASSAYRGAETQYF. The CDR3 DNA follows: TGTGCCAGCAGTGCGTACAGGGGTGCGGAGACCCAGTACTTC.

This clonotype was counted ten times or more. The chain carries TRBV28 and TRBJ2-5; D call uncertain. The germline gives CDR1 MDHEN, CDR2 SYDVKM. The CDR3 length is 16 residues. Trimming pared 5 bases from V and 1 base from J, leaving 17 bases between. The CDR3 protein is CASSLRGAAPQETQYF. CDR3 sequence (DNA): TGTGCCAGCAGTCTCCGCGGTGCAGCCCCCCAAGAGACCCAGTACTTC.

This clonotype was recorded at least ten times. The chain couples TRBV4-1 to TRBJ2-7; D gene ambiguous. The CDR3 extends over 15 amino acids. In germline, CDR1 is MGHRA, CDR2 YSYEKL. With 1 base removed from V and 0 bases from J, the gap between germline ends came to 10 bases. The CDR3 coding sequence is TGCGCCAGCAGCCAAGGGTTAAGGGACTCCTACGAGCAGTACTTC. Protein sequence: CASSQGLRDSYEQYF.

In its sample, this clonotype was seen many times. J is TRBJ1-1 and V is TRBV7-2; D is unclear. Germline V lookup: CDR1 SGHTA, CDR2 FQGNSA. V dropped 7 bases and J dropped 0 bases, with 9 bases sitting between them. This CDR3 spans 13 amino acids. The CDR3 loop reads CASNTYMNTEAFF. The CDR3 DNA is TGTGCCAGCAATACATACATGAACACTGAAGCTTTCTTT. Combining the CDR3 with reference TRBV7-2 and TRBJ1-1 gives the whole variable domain GAGVSQSPSNKVTEKGKDVELRCDPISGHTALYWYRQSLGQGLEFLIYFQGNSAPDKSGLPSDRFSAERTGGSVSTLTIQRTQQEDSAVYLCASNTYMNTEAFFGQGTRLTVV.

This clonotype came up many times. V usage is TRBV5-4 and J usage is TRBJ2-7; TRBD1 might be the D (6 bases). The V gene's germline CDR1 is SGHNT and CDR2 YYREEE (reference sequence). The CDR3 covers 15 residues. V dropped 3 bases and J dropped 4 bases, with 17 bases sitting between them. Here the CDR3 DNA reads TGTGCCAGCAGCTCCGGGACACCGTCTCAATACGAGCAGTACTTC. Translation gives CASSSGTPSQYEQYF.

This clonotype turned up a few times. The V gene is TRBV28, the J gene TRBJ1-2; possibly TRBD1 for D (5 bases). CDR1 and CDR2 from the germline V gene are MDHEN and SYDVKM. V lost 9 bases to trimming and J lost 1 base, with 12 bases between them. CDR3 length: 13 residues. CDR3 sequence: CASTGRLNYGYTF. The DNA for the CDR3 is TGTGCCAGTACGGGACGTCTTAACTATGGCTACACCTTC.

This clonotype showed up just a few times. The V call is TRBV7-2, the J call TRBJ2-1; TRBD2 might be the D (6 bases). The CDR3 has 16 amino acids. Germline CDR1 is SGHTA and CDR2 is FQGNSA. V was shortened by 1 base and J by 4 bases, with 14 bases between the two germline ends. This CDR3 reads CASSLVGGRTYNEQFF. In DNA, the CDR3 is TGTGCCAGCAGCTTAGTGGGGGGTCGGACGTACAATGAGCAGTTCTTC.

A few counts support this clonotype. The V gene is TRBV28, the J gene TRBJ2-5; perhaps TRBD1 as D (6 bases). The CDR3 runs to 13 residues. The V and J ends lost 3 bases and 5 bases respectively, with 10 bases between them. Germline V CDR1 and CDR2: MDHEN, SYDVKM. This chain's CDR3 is CASSLLTGETQYF. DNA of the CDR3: TGTGCCAGCAGTTTGTTAACAGGGGAGACCCAGTACTTC. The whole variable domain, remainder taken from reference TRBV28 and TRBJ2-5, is DVKVTQSSRYLVKRTGEKVFLECVQDMDHENMFWYRQDPGLGLRLIYFSYDVKMKEKGDIPEGYSVSREKKERFSLILESASTNQTSMYLCASSLLTGETQYFGPGTRLLVL.

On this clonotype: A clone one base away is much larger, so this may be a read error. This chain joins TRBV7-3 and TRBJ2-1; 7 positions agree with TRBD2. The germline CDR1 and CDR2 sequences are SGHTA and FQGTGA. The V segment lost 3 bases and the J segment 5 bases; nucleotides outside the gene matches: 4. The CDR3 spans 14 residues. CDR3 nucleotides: TGTGCCAGCAGCTTGGGACGGGGGGACAATGAGCAGTTCTTC. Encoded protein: CASSLGRGDNEQFF.